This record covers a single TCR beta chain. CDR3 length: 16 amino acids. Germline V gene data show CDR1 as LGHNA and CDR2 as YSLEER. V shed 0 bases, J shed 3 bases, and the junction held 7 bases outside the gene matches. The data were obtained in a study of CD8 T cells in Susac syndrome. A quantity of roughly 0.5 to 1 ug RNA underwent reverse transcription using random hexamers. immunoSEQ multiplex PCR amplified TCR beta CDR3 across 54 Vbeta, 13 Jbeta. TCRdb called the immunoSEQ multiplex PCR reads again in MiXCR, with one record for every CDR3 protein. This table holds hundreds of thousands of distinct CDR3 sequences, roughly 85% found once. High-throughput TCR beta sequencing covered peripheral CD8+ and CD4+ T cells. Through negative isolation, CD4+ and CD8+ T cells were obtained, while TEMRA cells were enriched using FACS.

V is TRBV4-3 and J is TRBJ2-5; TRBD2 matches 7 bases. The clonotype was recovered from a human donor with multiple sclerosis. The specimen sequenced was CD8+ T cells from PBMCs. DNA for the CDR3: TGCGCCAGCAGCCAAGATTTCCAGGGAGGGGAAGAGACCCAGTACTTC. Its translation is CASSQDFQGGEETQYF.